This T cell receptor (beta chain) was profiled in a study of T cell responses to AZD1222 COVID-19 vaccine. This clone was seen more than once but under ten times. V was trimmed by 9 bases and J by 6 bases, leaving 12 bases between them. The CDR3 has 11 residues. Germline-derived CDR1 and CDR2 are SEHNR and FQNEAQ (reference sequence). The method was immunoSEQ multiplex PCR; TCRdb's version includes in-frame clones alone and lacks a portion of them. The profile shows 110,000 to 150,000 clones, 91% of them singletons. This chain joins TRBV7-9 and TRBJ2-7; D possibly corresponds to TRBD1 (5 bases). Sequencing used peripheral blood, obtained on day 0 of AZD1222 vaccination. The sequence was obtained from an adult in good health. This chain's CDR3 is CASGPGFEQYF. For the CDR3, the DNA is TGTGCCAGTGGTCCAGGGTTCGAGCAGTACTTC. The entire variable domain, with the rest obtained from reference TRBV7-9 and TRBJ2-7, is as follows: DTGVSQNPRHKITKRGQNVTFRCDPISEHNRLYWYRQTLGQGPEFLTYFQNEAQLEKSRLLSDRFSAERPKGSFSTLEIQRTEQGDSAMYLCASGPGFEQYFGPGTRLTVT.